The 25 T cell receptor beta chains given below trace back to one sample, sequenced in a study of blood T cells in healthy people across ages. Using a J-beta primer mix together with a sample-barcoded 5' primer, a second PCR was run for roughly 7 to 11 cycles. MiXCR, applied by TCRdb to the 5' RACE reads, yields one record per CDR3 protein. The data show about 730,000 distinct CDR3 sequences, roughly 41% seen once. Sequenced input: blood. The receptors stem from a woman aged 60-75 years in good health.

This sequence joins TRBV2 and TRBJ1-1; D is unresolved. Trimming took off 1 base at V and 1 base at J, with 13 bases between the two ends. Germline V lookup: CDR1 SNHLY, CDR2 FYNNEI. This CDR3 region has 16 residues. CDR3 amino acids: CASSEGETVWNTEAFF. Here the CDR3 DNA reads TGTGCCAGCAGTGAAGGGGAAACAGTTTGGAACACTGAAGCTTTCTTT.

The chain is built from TRBV4-1 and TRBJ1-2, with D uncertain. The germline V gene has CDR1 MGHRA and CDR2 YSYEKL. The V and J ends lost 4 bases and 4 bases respectively, with 16 bases between them. CDR3 length equals 15 residues. In nucleotides, the CDR3 is TGCGCCAGCAGCCCCGAAGACGGACTAACCTATGGCTACACCTTC. It is translated as CASSPEDGLTYGYTF.

The table lists this clonotype with a few counts. The chain employs TRBV6-4 and TRBJ1-2; no definite D call. V lost 3 bases and J lost 4, with 9 bases in between. CDR3 length: 13 amino acids. The germline V gene has CDR1 MRHNA and CDR2 SNTAGT. The DNA of the CDR3 is TGTGCCAGCAGTGAGCGGAATGGCTATGGCTACACCTTC. As protein: CASSERNGYGYTF.

This clonotype was seen many times. This chain links TRBV20-1 with TRBJ1-3, with a weak D call TRBD1 (6 bases). Per the germline V gene, CDR1 is DFQATT and CDR2 is SNEGSKA (reference sequence). The CDR3 has 14 amino acids. V lost 0 bases to trimming and J lost 4 bases, with 10 bases between them. The CDR3 DNA follows: TGCAGTGCTAGAGACACAGGGCCCGGAAACACCATATATTTT. Its protein is CSARDTGPGNTIYF.

J is TRBJ2-1 and V is TRBV10-3; D not certain. The germline V gene has CDR1 ENHRY and CDR2 SYGVKD. V lost 7 bases, J lost 5 bases, and 6 bases lay in between. This CDR3 region has 11 residues. CDR3 loop: CAINKDNEQFF. The CDR3 coding sequence is TGTGCCATCAACAAGGACAATGAGCAGTTCTTC.

V and J are TRBV7-9 and TRBJ2-1; tentatively, D is TRBD2 (6 bases). Germline V lookup: CDR1 SEHNR, CDR2 FQNEAQ (reference sequence). V lost 2 bases to trimming and J lost 5 bases, with 16 bases between them. The CDR3 length is 16 residues. DNA for the CDR3: TGTGCCAGCAGCTTAAGGATGATTAGCGGCCACAATGAGCAGTTCTTC. Protein: CASSLRMISGHNEQFF.

This clonotype has more than one count but fewer than ten. The rearrangement links TRBV7-3 to TRBJ1-2; D is possibly TRBD1 (5 bases). CDR3 length equals 15 residues. Germline V lookup: CDR1 SGHTA, CDR2 FQGTGA. V was trimmed by 1 base and J by 4 bases, leaving 13 bases between them. For the CDR3, the DNA is TGTGCCAGCAGCTTAAGCGGGGGGGTAGGCTATGGCTACACCTTC. It encodes CASSLSGGVGYGYTF.

This clonotype has a handful of counts. The rearrangement uses TRBV7-2 and TRBJ2-7, with 8 nucleotides matching TRBD1. CDR1 is SGHTA, CDR2 FQGNSA, per germline. J gave up 7 bases and V 5 bases, and 7 bases lay outside the gene matches. The CDR3 is made up of 13 amino acids. CDR3 DNA: TGTGCCAGCAGCGCCGACAGGGGTCGGGAGCAGTACTTC. Amino acids: CASSADRGREQYF.

The V gene is TRBV29-1, the J gene TRBJ1-5; possible D gene TRBD1, 5 bases. Germline assignment: CDR1 SQVTM and CDR2 ANQGSEA. Between the trimmed V and J ends, which lost 7 bases and 5 bases, there was a span of 15 bases. The CDR3 runs to 13 residues. As DNA, the CDR3 is TGCAGCGCCGTGACAGATCTAGATCAGCCCCAGCATTTT. This encodes CSAVTDLDQPQHF.

This clonotype was seen repeatedly, ten times or more. V and J are TRBV4-3 and TRBJ1-4; 9 positions match TRBD1. The CDR3 totals 16 residues. Germline assignment: CDR1 LGHNA and CDR2 YSLEER. Trimming took 7 bases from V and 3 from J; bases not matched to a gene: 9. The CDR3 is CASTPDRGEANEKLFF. The CDR3, as DNA: TGCGCCAGCACCCCGGACAGGGGAGAAGCTAATGAAAAACTGTTTTTT.

This chain uses TRBV5-1 with TRBJ1-3; D is undetermined. CDR1 is SGHRS and CDR2 is YFSETQ in the germline V gene. The V and J ends lost 7 bases and 0 bases respectively, with 8 bases between them. CDR3 size: 13 residues. The CDR3 reads CASQPGSGNTIYF. The CDR3 DNA follows: TGCGCCAGCCAGCCTGGCTCTGGAAACACCATATATTTT.

This clonotype has just one count. This sequence joins TRBV6-2 or TRBV6-3 and TRBJ2-1; no clear D. The V gene lost 2 bases and the J gene lost 3 bases, with 11 bases spanning the gap. Germline CDR1 reads MNHEY; CDR2 reads SVGEGT. The CDR3 is 15 amino acids. The CDR3 loop is CASSYSSWSYNEQFF. The CDR3 DNA reads as TGTGCCAGCAGTTACAGCTCCTGGAGCTACAATGAGCAGTTCTTC.

This clonotype was observed once. This chain links TRBV20-1 with TRBJ2-1; D might be TRBD1 or TRBD2, each matching 5 bases. The CDR3 totals 15 residues. V lost 0 bases, J lost 8 bases, and 17 bases lay in between. Per the germline V gene, CDR1 is DFQATT and CDR2 is SNEGSKA (reference sequence). The CDR3 DNA is TGCAGTGCTAGAGATCCGCAGGGAGTGCGCCATGAGCAGTTCTTC. Its protein product is CSARDPQGVRHEQFF.

The chain combines TRBV7-9 with TRBJ1-2; D unresolved. Germline values: CDR1 SEHNR, CDR2 FQNEAQ (reference sequence). With 5 bases removed from V and 6 bases from J, the gap between germline ends came to 25 bases. The CDR3 sequence is 17 residues long. Here the CDR3 reads CASSPQSGRGSFHGYTF. The CDR3 DNA follows: TGTGCCAGCAGCCCGCAATCGGGGAGAGGGAGTTTTCATGGCTACACCTTC.

This clonotype came up a few times. The chain joins TRBV15 to TRBJ2-7; TRBD1 matches 9 bases. The DNA matches TRBJ2-5 better at its end, which makes the J call doubtful. Looked up from germline, CDR1 is LNHNV and CDR2 is YYDKDF (reference sequence). CDR3 length equals 16 residues. This CDR3 reads CATSSRTGQGRKTQYF. As DNA, the CDR3 is TGTGCCACCAGCAGCCGCACCGGACAGGGGCGAAAGACCCAGTACTTC.

This clonotype was counted a single time. The chain joins TRBV24-1 to TRBJ2-1, with D uncertain. Germline values: CDR1 KGHDR, CDR2 SFDVKD. The V gene lost 4 bases and the J gene lost 6 bases, with 15 bases spanning the gap. CDR3 length equals 15 residues. As DNA, the CDR3 is TGTGCCACCAGTGAACCGGATAGGGTTGTCAATGAGCAGTTCTTC. Its protein is CATSEPDRVVNEQFF.

This clonotype was observed many times. The J gene is TRBJ2-5, the V gene TRBV11-2, with D maybe TRBD2 (5 bases). V lost 0 bases and J 5 bases, leaving 10 bases between the germline ends. The CDR3 runs to 14 residues. CDR1 and CDR2 from the germline V gene are SGHAT and FQNNGV. The CDR3 DNA reads TGTGCCAGCAGCTTAGATCGGGGAGTCGAGACCCAGTACTTC. It codes for CASSLDRGVETQYF.

This clonotype was counted only a few times. The chain joins TRBV28 to TRBJ2-7; either TRBD1 or TRBD2 may fit D (5 bases each). Germline lookup yields CDR1 MDHEN and CDR2 SYDVKM. The V end was cut by 6 bases, the J end by 2 bases, with 14 bases between. The CDR3 contains 14 residues. CDR3 sequence (DNA): TGTGCCAGCAGCCGGGACCAGGACCCCTACGAGCAGTACTTC. This translates into CASSRDQDPYEQYF.

V and J are TRBV4-2 and TRBJ2-1; D may correspond to TRBD1 or TRBD2 (5 bases each). V was shortened by 0 bases and J by 7 bases, with 13 bases between the two germline ends. The CDR3 sequence is 15 residues long. Germline CDR1 reads LGHNA; CDR2 reads YNFKEQ. The CDR3: CASSQERGDWNEQFF. The CDR3 nucleotides are TGTGCCAGCAGCCAAGAACGAGGGGATTGGAATGAGCAGTTCTTC.

In DNA form, the CDR3 reads TGTGCCAGCGGAAGGGAGGACACTGAAGCTTTCTTT. Protein sequence: CASGREDTEAFF. The chain employs TRBV6-6 and TRBJ1-1; D remains unclear. CDR3 length: 12 residues. V was trimmed by 8 bases and J by 3 bases, leaving 10 bases between them. Germline CDR1 reads MNHNY; CDR2 reads SVGAGI (reference sequence).

The chain combines TRBV29-1 with TRBJ1-4; D is ambiguous. CDR3 length equals 13 residues. V was clipped by 5 bases and J by 2 bases, with 9 bases between them. CDR1 is SQVTM, CDR2 ANQGSEA, per germline. The DNA for the CDR3 is TGCAGCGTTATCGGGCTCACTAATGAAAAACTGTTTTTT. Translating it yields CSVIGLTNEKLFF.

This sequence joins TRBV20-1 and TRBJ2-3; 9 bases agree with TRBD1. The CDR3 contains 15 residues. CDR1 is DFQATT, CDR2 SNEGSKA, per germline (reference sequence). The junction had 11 bases not matched to a gene; V was cut back by 6 bases and J by 4 bases. The CDR3 DNA reads as TGCAGTGCCGGGAGAGGGGACAGGGTGGCAGATACGCAGTATTTT. Translated: CSAGRGDRVADTQYF.

Regarding this clonotype: Sequence at one end of the junction differs from germline and may be a read error. The chain is built from TRBV12-3 or TRBV12-4 and TRBJ1-5, with D perhaps matching TRBD1 (6 bases). The CDR3 runs to 14 residues. The CDR3 DNA is TGCGCCAGCAGTTCCGACAGGCGCAATCCGCCCCAGCATTTT. Translating gives CASSSDRRNPPQHF.

This clonotype occurred a few times. This chain's CDR3 is CASSSSGYPLHF. In DNA form, the CDR3 reads TGTGCCAGCAGTTCGTCAGGGTACCCCCTCCACTTT. V usage is TRBV6-6 and J usage is TRBJ1-6; TRBD1 is a possible D gene (5 bases). This CDR3 spans 12 amino acids. V gave up 4 bases and J gave up 13 bases, with 11 bases separating them. Germline CDR1 and CDR2: MNHNY and SVGAGI (reference sequence).

This clonotype occurred a few times. The chain employs TRBV28 and TRBJ2-1, with TRBD2 matching 11 bases. The CDR3 has 14 amino acids. V trimming: 3 bases; J trimming: 7 bases; junction bases outside the gene matches: 2. The germline V gene has CDR1 MDHEN and CDR2 SYDVKM. CDR3 sequence: CASSLLAGGNEQFF. The CDR3 DNA reads as TGTGCCAGCAGTTTGCTAGCGGGGGGTAATGAGCAGTTCTTC.